Shown below are 22 T cell receptor beta chains from a single sample sequenced in a study of T-cell memory formation after mild COVID-19. TCRdb used MiXCR to reprocess the 5' RACE reads, holding one entry per CDR3 protein. The top ten hold roughly 13% of the sample, which has 360,000 or so distinct CDR3 sequences, around 27% seen once. The source material was PBMCs or a T cell subset sorted from them (not recorded which). The receptor set was obtained from an adult woman who had mild COVID-19 (a few samples of this study predate the infection). Cell type and time point are not known.

This clonotype turned up a few times. The chain employs TRBV5-1 and TRBJ2-1; D may be TRBD1 (5 bases). The V gene lost 0 bases and the J gene lost 4 bases, with 11 bases spanning the gap. CDR1 is SGHRS, CDR2 YFSETQ, per germline. The CDR3 spans 15 residues. The CDR3 reads CASSLVQGPYNEQFF. The DNA of the CDR3 is TGCGCCAGCAGCTTGGTTCAGGGCCCTTACAATGAGCAGTTCTTC.

This clonotype was found a few times. CDR3 coding DNA: TGTGCCAGCAGGAACAGGGGGCTTAGCACTGAAGCTTTCTTT. Translating it yields CASRNRGLSTEAFF. V and J are TRBV6-5 and TRBJ1-1; TRBD1 matches at 9 bases. The junction had 6 bases not matched to a gene; V was cut back by 6 bases and J by 4 bases. This CDR3 spans 14 amino acids. Germline lookup yields CDR1 MNHEY and CDR2 SVGAGI.

This clonotype has a count of ten or more. The chain carries TRBV5-1 and TRBJ2-4; TRBD2 matches at 10 bases. Germline-derived CDR1 and CDR2 are SGHRS and YFSETQ. Losses at the gene ends were 4 bases for V and 5 bases for J; bases not matched to a gene: 9. This CDR3 comprises 16 residues. CDR3 bases: TGCGCCAGCAGCCCAAGCGGGGGGGCTTTAGAAAACATTCAGTACTTC. Residues: CASSPSGGALENIQYF.

The chain combines TRBV7-2 with TRBJ2-7, with D unclear. Trimming removed 2 bases from V and 3 bases from J, with 17 bases in between. The CDR3 sequence is 16 residues long. In germline, CDR1 is SGHTA, CDR2 FQGNSA. This CDR3 is CASSLMEITRSYEQYF. The CDR3 DNA reads as TGTGCCAGCAGCTTAATGGAGATCACGAGGAGCTACGAGCAGTACTTC.

This clonotype showed up just a few times. The chain joins TRBV7-2 to TRBJ2-1; D might be TRBD2 (6 bases). This CDR3 has 15 residues. Trimming shortened V by 5 bases and J by 4 bases, and 15 bases separated the two germline ends. Germline CDR1 is SGHTA and CDR2 is FQGNSA. The CDR3 protein is CASSRTGLEYNEQFF. The CDR3 DNA sequence: TGTGCCAGCAGCCGGACGGGACTGGAATACAATGAGCAGTTCTTC.

The chain joins TRBV5-5 to TRBJ2-3; D is ambiguous. This CDR3 spans 13 amino acids. V was pared by 1 base and J by 6 bases, with 9 bases between. Per the germline V gene, CDR1 is SGHKS and CDR2 is YYEKEE (reference sequence). The CDR3 is CASSLWEGDTQYF. As DNA, the CDR3 is TGTGCCAGCAGCTTGTGGGAAGGGGATACGCAGTATTTT.

V and J are TRBV29-1 and TRBJ2-7; 7 bases are a match to TRBD2. Germline CDR1 and CDR2: SQVTM and ANQGSEA. CDR3 length: 15 residues. V dropped 4 bases and J dropped 7; count of bases not matched to a gene: 16. Here the CDR3 reads CSVVFVGGPIREQYF. The CDR3 DNA sequence: TGCAGCGTTGTTTTTGTGGGAGGGCCAATCCGGGAGCAGTACTTC.

The rearrangement joins TRBV30 to TRBJ1-1, with D possibly being TRBD1 (6 bases). Germline V gene data show CDR1 as GTSNPN and CDR2 as SVGIG (reference sequence). The CDR3 is made up of 16 amino acids. Trimming cost V 5 bases and J 1 base, with 20 bases left between them. The DNA of the CDR3 is TGTGCCTGGGCCCGGACCGGGACAACTGGGAACACTGAAGCTTTCTTT. Residues: CAWARTGTTGNTEAFF.

This clonotype was detected only a few times. The chain is built from TRBV5-5 and TRBJ2-5, with TRBD1 matching 11 bases. V lost 4 bases, J lost 3 bases, and 8 bases stayed unmatched. Germline values: CDR1 SGHKS, CDR2 YYEKEE (reference sequence). This CDR3 is built from 16 residues. CDR3 amino acids: CASSGLPGQGEETQYF. As DNA, the CDR3 is TGTGCCAGCAGCGGGTTACCGGGACAGGGGGAAGAGACCCAGTACTTC.

This clonotype appeared a few times. This sequence joins TRBV25-1 and TRBJ1-1, with D unresolved. In germline, CDR1 is MGHDK, CDR2 SYGVNS. V dropped 10 bases and J dropped 6 bases, with 12 bases sitting between them. CDR3 length equals 11 residues. This chain's CDR3 is CATSGRAEAFF. In DNA form, the CDR3 reads TGTGCCACCTCGGGGAGGGCTGAAGCTTTCTTT.

This chain links TRBV6-5 with TRBJ2-1; a possible D gene is TRBD1 (5 bases). Germline CDR1 MNHEY, CDR2 SVGAGI. This CDR3 contains 18 residues. Trimming cost V 7 bases and J 9 bases, with 31 bases left between them. The CDR3 region has the DNA TGTGCCAGCACCTACTCCCTCGGCGCGGCGGTACCCCAGGGTGAGCAGTTCTTC. Its translation is CASTYSLGAAVPQGEQFF.

The genes are TRBV12-3 or TRBV12-4 and TRBJ2-1; 9 nucleotides match TRBD2. This CDR3 has 16 residues. J was trimmed by 2 bases and V by 3 bases; bases with no gene match: 5. The CDR3 loop reads CASSLVGGGAYNEQFF. CDR3 in DNA: TGTGCCAGCAGTTTGGTAGGCGGGGGGGCCTACAATGAGCAGTTCTTC.

V and J are TRBV20-1 and TRBJ2-7, with 9 bases that match TRBD2. Germline V gene sequence: CDR1 DFQATT, CDR2 SNEGSKA (reference sequence). This CDR3 is built from 14 residues. J was trimmed by 6 bases and V by 5 bases; bases with no gene match: 11. This CDR3 is CSAPFLAGGLEQYF. CDR3 in DNA: TGCAGTGCTCCTTTCTTGGCGGGGGGGCTCGAGCAGTACTTC.

This chain links TRBV9 with TRBJ2-3; 9 positions match TRBD2. This CDR3 is 14 amino acids long. CDR1 is SGDLS and CDR2 is YYNGEE in the germline V gene. With V trimmed by 3 bases and J by 6 bases, 5 bases remained unmatched. This chain's CDR3 is CASSEGLAGDTQYF. The CDR3 DNA sequence: TGTGCCAGCAGCGAGGGGCTAGCGGGGGATACGCAGTATTTT.

Here the CDR3 DNA reads TGTGCCAGTAGTATACAGCTAGCGGAGGAGACCCAGTACTTC. It specifies CASSIQLAEETQYF. The chain carries TRBV19 and TRBJ2-5; 7 bases agree with TRBD2. The trim removed 2 bases at V and 5 bases at J, leaving 5 bases unmatched. This CDR3 is built from 14 residues. Per the germline V gene, CDR1 is LNHDA and CDR2 is SQIVND (reference sequence).

This clonotype was seen a handful of times. The CDR3 protein is CASSSARDSYNEQFF. The DNA for the CDR3 is TGTGCCAGCAGTTCGGCCCGGGACAGCTACAATGAGCAGTTCTTC. The chain recombines TRBV12-3 or TRBV12-4 with TRBJ2-1; 7 bases align to TRBD1. The CDR3 covers 15 residues. The V and J ends lost 4 bases and 3 bases, in that order; junction bases with no gene match: 6.

The chain links TRBV30 to TRBJ1-2; D gene ambiguous. Trimming took 0 bases from V and 4 from J, leaving 15 bases between them. Per germline, CDR1 GTSNPN and CDR2 SVGIG (reference sequence). This CDR3 contains 15 residues. In DNA, the CDR3 is TGTGCCTGGAGTGTACTTCGGGTTTTGGGCTATGGCTACACCTTC. Protein product: CAWSVLRVLGYGYTF.

V and J are TRBV12-3 or TRBV12-4 and TRBJ1-1; a possible D gene is TRBD1 (6 bases). CDR3 length: 14 amino acids. V shed 6 bases and J shed 0 bases, with 11 bases lying between them. The CDR3 sequence is CASRPGQMNTEAFF. DNA of the CDR3: TGTGCCAGCAGACCCGGACAGATGAACACTGAAGCTTTCTTT.

The rearrangement joins TRBV10-3 to TRBJ1-1; a weak D match, TRBD1 (5 bases). This CDR3 spans 15 amino acids. V lost 2 bases and J 1 base, leaving 11 bases between the germline ends. Per the germline V gene, CDR1 is ENHRY and CDR2 is SYGVKD. The chain's CDR3 is CAISEQGESNTEAFF. CDR3 DNA: TGTGCCATCAGTGAGCAAGGGGAGTCGAACACTGAAGCTTTCTTT.

The chain links TRBV6-6 to TRBJ2-5; D is perhaps TRBD2 (5 bases). V lost 7 bases and J lost 2, with 14 bases in between. Germline V CDR1 and CDR2: MNHNY, SVGAGI (reference sequence). The CDR3 consists of 14 residues. The CDR3: CASTAGNFQETQYF. The CDR3 coding sequence is TGTGCCAGCACGGCCGGGAACTTTCAAGAGACCCAGTACTTC.

The J gene is TRBJ2-3, the V gene TRBV5-5; 13 nucleotides align to TRBD2. Germline V gene data show CDR1 as SGHKS and CDR2 as YYEKEE (reference sequence). V was clipped by 3 bases and J by 0 bases; unmatched bases: 4. This CDR3 contains 17 residues. The CDR3 spells CASSWTSGGPSTDTQYF. In DNA, the CDR3 is TGTGCCAGCAGCTGGACTAGCGGGGGACCCAGCACAGATACGCAGTATTTT.

In this sample, this clonotype turned up a few times. The chain employs TRBV10-3 and TRBJ2-3; 8 bases map to TRBD1. Trimming at V came to 8 bases and at J to 2 bases, leaving 6 bases not matched to a gene. In germline, CDR1 is ENHRY, CDR2 SYGVKD. The CDR3 is made up of 14 amino acids. The CDR3, as DNA: TGTGCCATCGCGACAGGGGTGGTCACAGATACGCAGTATTTT. Encoded protein: CAIATGVVTDTQYF.